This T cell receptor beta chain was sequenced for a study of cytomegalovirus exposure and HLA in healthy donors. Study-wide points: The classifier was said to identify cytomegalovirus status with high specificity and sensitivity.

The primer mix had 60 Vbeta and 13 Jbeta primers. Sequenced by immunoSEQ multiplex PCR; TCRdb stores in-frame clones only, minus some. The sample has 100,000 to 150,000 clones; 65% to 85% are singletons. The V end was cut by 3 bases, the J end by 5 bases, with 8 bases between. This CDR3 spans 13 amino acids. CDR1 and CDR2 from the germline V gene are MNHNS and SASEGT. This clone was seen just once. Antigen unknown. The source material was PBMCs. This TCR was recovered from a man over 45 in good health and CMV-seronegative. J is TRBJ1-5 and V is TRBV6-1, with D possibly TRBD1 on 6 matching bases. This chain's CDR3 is CASSDTGHQPQHF. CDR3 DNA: TGTGCCAGCAGTGACACAGGGCATCAGCCCCAGCATTTT.